Below, 23 T cell receptor beta chains from the same sample are listed, as sequenced in a study of identifying expanded T cells in peripheral blood. The assay was immunoSEQ multiplex PCR, and TCRdb's table has in-frame clones only and misses some. The sample yields 100,000 to 150,000 clones, roughly 80% seen once. The sample taken for sequencing was blood. The source is a person aged 18 to 70 in good health.

The J gene is TRBJ1-4, the V gene TRBV6-5; TRBD1 might be the D (5 bases). This CDR3 has 14 amino acids. The germline CDR1 and CDR2 sequences are MNHEY and SVGAGI. V was clipped by 2 bases and J by 7 bases, with 11 bases between them. CDR3 nucleotides: TGTGCCAGCAGTTACAGGGGAGTCCGTGAAAAACTGTTTTTT. Translated, it gives CASSYRGVREKLFF.

The chain links TRBV5-1 to TRBJ1-4; unclear D gene. The V end lost 0 bases, the J end lost 7 bases, and 13 bases lay between the germline ends. The V gene's germline CDR1 is SGHRS and CDR2 YFSETQ. The CDR3 has 15 residues. CDR3 residues: CASSLGHADTEKLFF. The DNA of the CDR3 is TGCGCCAGCAGCTTGGGGCACGCGGATACTGAAAAACTGTTTTTT.

This sequence joins TRBV19 and TRBJ1-5; tentative D call: TRBD1 (5 bases). Trimming left V 3 bases short and J 0 bases short, with 9 bases between. CDR1 and CDR2 from the germline V gene are LNHDA and SQIVND (reference sequence). This CDR3 has 15 amino acids. CDR3 region: CASSIAGYSNQPQHF. CDR3 coding DNA: TGTGCCAGTAGTATTGCAGGGTATAGCAATCAGCCCCAGCATTTT.

The chain employs TRBV18 and TRBJ2-5; 8 bases are shared with TRBD2. This CDR3 is 14 amino acids long. The germline V gene has CDR1 KGHSH and CDR2 LQKENI. Losses at the gene ends were 2 bases for V and 6 bases for J; bases not matched to a gene: 5. The CDR3 sequence is CASSPWRGAQTQYF. As DNA, the CDR3 is TGTGCCAGCTCACCATGGCGGGGGGCCCAGACCCAGTACTTC.

The gene calls are TRBV27 and TRBJ2-7, with 12 bases aligning to TRBD2. CDR3 size: 15 residues. Germline CDR1 reads MNHEY; CDR2 reads SMNVEV (reference sequence). V lost 2 bases, J lost 6 bases, and 5 bases stayed unmatched. The CDR3 protein is CASSLGGLAGIEQYF. The DNA for the CDR3 is TGTGCCAGCAGTTTAGGCGGACTAGCGGGGATCGAGCAGTACTTC.

The rearrangement joins TRBV15 to TRBJ2-6; possibly TRBD2 for D (5 bases). Germline-derived CDR1 and CDR2 are LNHNV and YYDKDF (reference sequence). This CDR3 comprises 15 residues. The V end lost 8 bases, the J end lost 0 bases, and 11 bases lay between the germline ends. This CDR3 is CATCPRGSGANVLTF. The CDR3 DNA follows: TGTGCCACCTGTCCTCGGGGCTCTGGGGCCAACGTCCTGACTTTC.

By proportion, this clone is medium-sized. Distinct nucleotide sequences in the sample also encode this CDR3. This sequence joins TRBV11-2 and TRBJ1-2; no clear D gene. This CDR3 has 13 amino acids. The V end was cut by 5 bases, the J end by 3 bases, with 10 bases between. Germline V gene data show CDR1 as SGHAT and CDR2 as FQNNGV. The CDR3 here is CASSPGQDYGYTF. The DNA for the CDR3 is TGTGCCAGCAGCCCCGGGCAGGACTATGGCTACACCTTC. Variable domain in full (rest from reference TRBV11-2 and TRBJ1-2): EAGVAQSPRYKIIEKRQSVAFWCNPISGHATLYWYQQILGQGPKLLIQFQNNGVVDDSQLPKDRFSAERLKGVDSTLKIQPAKLEDSAVYLCASSPGQDYGYTFGSGTRLTVV.

V is TRBV14 and J is TRBJ2-7; a possible D gene is TRBD1 (6 bases). Germline values: CDR1 SGHDN, CDR2 FVKESK. The CDR3 is made up of 17 amino acids. V lost 1 base and J lost 2, with 18 bases in between. CDR3 sequence (DNA): TGTGCCAGCAGCCAAGGAAGGGGGACCTCTAGGACCTACGAGCAGTACTTC. Encoded protein: CASSQGRGTSRTYEQYF.

The gene calls are TRBV18 and TRBJ1-1; D unresolved. This CDR3 region has 14 residues. Trimming removed 2 bases at V and 5 bases at J, with 12 bases between. Germline assignment: CDR1 KGHSH and CDR2 LQKENI. The CDR3 sequence is CASSPGTAYTEAFF. The CDR3 bases are TGTGCCAGCTCACCAGGAACGGCATATACTGAAGCTTTCTTT. The variable domain in full, with the rest retrieved from reference TRBV18 and TRBJ1-1, is NAGVMQNPRHLVRRRGQEARLRCSPMKGHSHVYWYRQLPEEGLKFMVYLQKENIIDESGMPKERFSAEFPKEGPSILRIQQVVRGDSAAYFCASSPGTAYTEAFFGQGTRLTVV.

This chain joins TRBV2 and TRBJ2-1, with 10 bases aligning to TRBD1. The CDR3 runs 14 residues. The V gene's germline CDR1 is SNHLY and CDR2 FYNNEI. Trimming cost V 6 bases and J 4 bases; bases outside gene matches: 3. The CDR3 region has the DNA TGTGCCAGCAGAGACAGGGGGCCATACAATGAGCAGTTCTTC. It specifies CASRDRGPYNEQFF. Complete variable domain (other parts from reference TRBV2 and TRBJ2-1): EPEVTQTPSHQVTQMGQEVILRCVPISNHLYFYWYRQILGQKVEFLVSFYNNEISEKSEIFDDQFSVERPDGSNFTLKIRSTKLEDSAMYFCASRDRGPYNEQFFGPGTRLTVL.

This sequence joins TRBV5-1 and TRBJ2-7; D is unclear. CDR3 length equals 13 residues. With 3 bases removed from V and 3 bases from J, the gap between germline ends came to 10 bases. The germline V gene encodes CDR1 SGHRS and CDR2 YFSETQ. The CDR3 reads CASSYLWGYEQYF. CDR3 sequence (DNA): TGCGCCAGCAGCTACCTCTGGGGCTACGAGCAGTACTTC.

This chain joins TRBV6-5 and TRBJ1-5; 7 bases match TRBD1. This CDR3 region has 13 residues. The trim removed 6 bases at V and 9 bases at J, leaving 8 bases unmatched. Germline V gene sequence: CDR1 MNHEY, CDR2 SVGAGI. This CDR3 is CASSYTTGSPQHF. The CDR3 DNA sequence: TGTGCCAGCAGCTACACGACAGGGTCGCCCCAGCATTTT.

On this clone: The same CDR3 arises from other DNA sequences in this sample as well. The chain couples TRBV30 to TRBJ1-5; D perhaps matches TRBD1 (5 bases). From germline, CDR1 is GTSNPN and CDR2 SVGIG (reference sequence). V lost 2 bases and J lost 3, with 14 bases in between. The CDR3 consists of 15 residues. The CDR3 bases are TGTGCCTGGAGTAGGTTCGGGGCTGTCAATCAGCCCCAGCATTTT. Translation gives CAWSRFGAVNQPQHF.

This clone appeared once. The rearrangement joins TRBV7-2 to TRBJ2-7, with D possibly being TRBD1 (5 bases). V was pared by 0 bases and J by 3 bases, with 9 bases between. Germline assignment: CDR1 SGHTA and CDR2 FQGNSA. This CDR3 spans 14 amino acids. This CDR3 is CASSLARTNYEQYF. DNA of the CDR3: TGTGCCAGCAGCTTAGCGAGGACAAACTACGAGCAGTACTTC.

A single count supports this clone. The V and J genes are TRBV10-3 and TRBJ2-7; TRBD1 matches at 9 bases. This CDR3 comprises 17 residues. Germline V gene data show CDR1 as ENHRY and CDR2 as SYGVKD. V was clipped by 0 bases and J by 3 bases; unmatched bases: 9. The CDR3 DNA is TGTGCCATCAGTGAGTCGTTGGGACAGGGAGCCCTCTACGAGCAGTACTTC. As protein: CAISESLGQGALYEQYF.

The chain combines TRBV5-6 with TRBJ1-2, with unresolved D. The CDR3 contains 14 residues. V shed 2 bases and J shed 1 base, with 9 bases lying between them. Germline CDR1 reads SGHDT; CDR2 reads YYEEEE. The CDR3 is CASSFMGNNYGYTF. In nucleotides, the CDR3 is TGTGCCAGCAGCTTTATGGGGAATAACTATGGCTACACCTTC. Complete variable domain (other parts from reference TRBV5-6 and TRBJ1-2): DAGVTQSPTHLIKTRGQQVTLRCSPKSGHDTVSWYQQALGQGPQFIFQYYEEEERQRGNFPDRFSGHQFPNYSSELNVNALLLGDSALYLCASSFMGNNYGYTFGSGTRLTVV.

This clone was counted once. The genes are TRBV1 and TRBJ1-1; TRBD1 is taken as the D call from the table, unchecked against the DNA. TRBV1 is an annotated pseudogene. The CDR3 is 17 amino acids. This CDR3 reads CTSSGPGTGVTNTEAFF. CDR3 DNA: TGCACCAGCAGCGGGCCCGGGACAGGCGTTACTAACACTGAAGCTTTCTTT.

This clone occurred a few times. This CDR3 is CASSPGQGRSYEQYF. In nucleotides, the CDR3 is TGTGCCAGTAGCCCTGGACAGGGGCGCTCCTACGAGCAGTACTTC. The chain uses TRBV19 and TRBJ2-7; 9 positions match TRBD1. Looked up from germline, CDR1 is LNHDA and CDR2 is SQIVND (reference sequence). V lost 6 bases and J lost 0; bases outside the gene matches: 6. This CDR3 is 15 amino acids long. Full variable domain (rest looked up from reference TRBV19 and TRBJ2-7): DGGITQSPKYLFRKEGQNVTLSCEQNLNHDAMYWYRQDPGQGLRLIYYSQIVNDFQKGDIAEGYSVSREKKESFPLTVTSAQKNPTAFYLCASSPGQGRSYEQYFGPGTRLTVT.

The chain combines TRBV5-1 with TRBJ1-1; no firm D call. Trimming left V 5 bases short and J 4 bases short, with 12 bases between. Germline V CDR1 and CDR2: SGHRS, YFSETQ. The CDR3 runs to 13 residues. The CDR3 DNA follows: TGCGCCAGCAGTTTTGCAGTTGGCACTGAAGCTTTCTTT. It is translated as CASSFAVGTEAFF.

The V and J genes are TRBV7-9 and TRBJ2-3, with D unclear. Deletions cut 5 bases from V and 0 bases from J, with 15 bases between. CDR1 is SEHNR, CDR2 FQNEAQ, per germline (reference sequence). The CDR3 extends over 16 amino acids. CDR3 DNA: TGTGCCAGCAGCCTGTCGTCCCTTTCTAGCACAGATACGCAGTATTTT. This encodes CASSLSSLSSTDTQYF.

The chain uses TRBV5-1 and TRBJ2-5, with unresolved D. CDR3 length equals 13 residues. The V and J ends lost 2 bases and 5 bases respectively, with 10 bases between them. Germline V gives CDR1 SGHRS, CDR2 YFSETQ. The CDR3 DNA reads TGCGCCAGCAGCTTAACCCCTCCCGAGACCCAGTACTTC. This sequence encodes CASSLTPPETQYF.

The V call is TRBV5-6, the J call TRBJ2-7; no firm D call. V lost 4 bases and J 3 bases, leaving 20 bases between the germline ends. From germline, CDR1 is SGHDT and CDR2 YYEEEE. The CDR3 is 16 residues long. DNA of the CDR3: TGTGCCAGCAGCGCAACGACGTGGGTCCCGGTCTACGAGCAGTACTTC. It is translated as CASSATTWVPVYEQYF.

The chain couples TRBV9 to TRBJ1-1, with 7 positions matching TRBD1. CDR1 and CDR2 (germline): SGDLS, YYNGEE. V shed 4 bases and J 2 bases; nucleotides not matched to a gene: 8. This CDR3 comprises 15 residues. The CDR3 protein is CASSPPGGTNTEAFF. The CDR3 coding sequence is TGTGCCAGCAGCCCACCAGGGGGAACAAACACTGAAGCTTTCTTT.